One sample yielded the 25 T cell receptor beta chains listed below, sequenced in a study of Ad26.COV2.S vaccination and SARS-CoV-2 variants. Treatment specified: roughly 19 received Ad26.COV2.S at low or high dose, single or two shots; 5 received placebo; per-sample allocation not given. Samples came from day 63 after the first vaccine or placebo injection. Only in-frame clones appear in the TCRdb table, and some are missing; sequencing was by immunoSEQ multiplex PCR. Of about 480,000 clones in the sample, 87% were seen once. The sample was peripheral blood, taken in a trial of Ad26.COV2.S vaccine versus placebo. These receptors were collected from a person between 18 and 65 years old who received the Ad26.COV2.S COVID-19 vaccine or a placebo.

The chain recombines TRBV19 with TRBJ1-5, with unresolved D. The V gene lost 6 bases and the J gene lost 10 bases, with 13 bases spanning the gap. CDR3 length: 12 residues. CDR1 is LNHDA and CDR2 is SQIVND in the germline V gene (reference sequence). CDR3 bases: TGTGCCAGTAGCCACCACCCGGGTCCCCAGCATTTT. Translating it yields CASSHHPGPQHF.

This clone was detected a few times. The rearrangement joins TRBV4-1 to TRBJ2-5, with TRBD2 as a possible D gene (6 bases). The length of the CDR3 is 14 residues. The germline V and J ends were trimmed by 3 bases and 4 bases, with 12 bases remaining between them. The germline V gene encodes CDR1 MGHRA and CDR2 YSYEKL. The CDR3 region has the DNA TGCGCCAGCAGCCACGGAGGGAGTGGAGAGACCCAGTACTTC. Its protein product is CASSHGGSGETQYF.

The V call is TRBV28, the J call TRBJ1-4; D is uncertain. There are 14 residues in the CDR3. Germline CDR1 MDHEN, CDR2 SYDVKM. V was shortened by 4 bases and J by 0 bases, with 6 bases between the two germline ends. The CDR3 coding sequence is TGTGCCAGCAGTTCGGGCGCAACTAATGAAAAACTGTTTTTT. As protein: CASSSGATNEKLFF.

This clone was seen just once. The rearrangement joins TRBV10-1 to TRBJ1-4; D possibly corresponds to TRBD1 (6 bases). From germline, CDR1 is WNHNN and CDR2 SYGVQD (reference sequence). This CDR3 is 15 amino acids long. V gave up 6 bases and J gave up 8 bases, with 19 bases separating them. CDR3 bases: TGCGCCAGCAGGGGATACAGGGCGTATGGGGAAAAACTGTTTTTT. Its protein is CASRGYRAYGEKLFF.

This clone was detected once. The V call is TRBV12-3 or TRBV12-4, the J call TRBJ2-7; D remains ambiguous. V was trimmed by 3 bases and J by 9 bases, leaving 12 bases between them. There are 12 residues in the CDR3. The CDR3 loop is CASSFEGFGQYF. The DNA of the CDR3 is TGTGCCAGCAGTTTTGAAGGTTTCGGGCAGTACTTC.

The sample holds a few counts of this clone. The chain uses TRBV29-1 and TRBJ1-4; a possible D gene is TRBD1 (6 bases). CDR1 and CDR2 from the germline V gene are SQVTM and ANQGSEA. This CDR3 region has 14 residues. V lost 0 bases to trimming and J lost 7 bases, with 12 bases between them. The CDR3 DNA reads TGCAGCGTTGAAGATCGAGGGGACACTGAAAAACTGTTTTTT. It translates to CSVEDRGDTEKLFF. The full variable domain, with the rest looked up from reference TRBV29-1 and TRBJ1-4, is SAVISQKPSRDICQRGTSLTIQCQVDSQVTMMFWYRQQPGQSLTLIATANQGSEATYESGFVIDKFPISRPNLTFSTLTVSNMSPEDSSIYLCSVEDRGDTEKLFFGSGTQLSVL.

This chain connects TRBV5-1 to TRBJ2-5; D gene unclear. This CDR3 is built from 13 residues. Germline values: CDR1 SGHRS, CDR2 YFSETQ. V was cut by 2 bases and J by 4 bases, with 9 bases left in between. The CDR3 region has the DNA TGCGCCAGCAGCTTTGAGGCGGCAGAGACCCAGTACTTC. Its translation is CASSFEAAETQYF.

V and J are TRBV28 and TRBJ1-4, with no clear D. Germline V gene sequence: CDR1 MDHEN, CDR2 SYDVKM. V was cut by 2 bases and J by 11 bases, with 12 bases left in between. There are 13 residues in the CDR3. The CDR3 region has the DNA TGTGCCAGCAGTTTAGCGTCCCGCGACAAACTGTTTTTT. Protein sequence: CASSLASRDKLFF.

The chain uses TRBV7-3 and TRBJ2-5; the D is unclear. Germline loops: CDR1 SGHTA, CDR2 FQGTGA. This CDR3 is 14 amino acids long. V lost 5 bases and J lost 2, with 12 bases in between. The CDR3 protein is CASSASGRQETQYF. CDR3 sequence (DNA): TGTGCCAGCAGCGCCTCAGGTAGACAAGAGACCCAGTACTTC.

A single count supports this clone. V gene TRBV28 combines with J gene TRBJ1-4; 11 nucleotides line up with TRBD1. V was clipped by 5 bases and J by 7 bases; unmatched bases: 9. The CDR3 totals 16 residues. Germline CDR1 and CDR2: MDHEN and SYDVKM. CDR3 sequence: CASSHSIGTGGEKLFF. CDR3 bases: TGTGCCAGCAGTCACAGCATCGGGACAGGGGGTGAAAAACTGTTTTTT.

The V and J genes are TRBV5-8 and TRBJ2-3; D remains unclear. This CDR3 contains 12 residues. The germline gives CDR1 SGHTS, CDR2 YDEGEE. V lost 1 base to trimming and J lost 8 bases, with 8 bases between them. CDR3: CASSLFVATQYF. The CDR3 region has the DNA TGTGCCAGCAGCTTGTTCGTAGCTACGCAGTATTTT.

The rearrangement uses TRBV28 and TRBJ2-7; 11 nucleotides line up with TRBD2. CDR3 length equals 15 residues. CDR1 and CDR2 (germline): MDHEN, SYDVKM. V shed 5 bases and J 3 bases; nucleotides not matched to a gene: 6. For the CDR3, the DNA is TGTGCCAGCAGTCCCAGACTAGCGGGAATCTACGAGCAGTACTTC. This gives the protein CASSPRLAGIYEQYF.

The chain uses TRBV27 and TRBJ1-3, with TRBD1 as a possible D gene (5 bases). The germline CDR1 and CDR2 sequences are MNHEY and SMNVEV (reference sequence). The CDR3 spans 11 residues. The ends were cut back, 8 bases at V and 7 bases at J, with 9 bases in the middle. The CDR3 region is CASSWGNTIYF. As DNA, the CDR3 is TGTGCCAGCTCCTGGGGGAACACCATATATTTT.

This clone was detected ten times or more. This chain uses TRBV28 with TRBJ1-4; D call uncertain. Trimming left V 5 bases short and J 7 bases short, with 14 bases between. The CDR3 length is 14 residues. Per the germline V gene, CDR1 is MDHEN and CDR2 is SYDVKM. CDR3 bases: TGTGCCAGCAGTCCTATGGACCCTCGTGAAAAACTGTTTTTT. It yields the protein CASSPMDPREKLFF.

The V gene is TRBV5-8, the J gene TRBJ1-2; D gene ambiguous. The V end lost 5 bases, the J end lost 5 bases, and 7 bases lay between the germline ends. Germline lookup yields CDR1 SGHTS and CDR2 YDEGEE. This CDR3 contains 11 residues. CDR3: CASRVPYGYTF. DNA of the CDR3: TGTGCCAGCAGGGTCCCGTATGGCTACACCTTC.

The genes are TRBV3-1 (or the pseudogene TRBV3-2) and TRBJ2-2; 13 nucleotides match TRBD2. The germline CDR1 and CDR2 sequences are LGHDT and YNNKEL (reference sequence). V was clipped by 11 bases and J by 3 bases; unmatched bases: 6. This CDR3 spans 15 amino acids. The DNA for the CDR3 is TGTGCCGGCGGGACTAGCGGGATGGACACCGGGGAGCTGTTTTTT. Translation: CAGGTSGMDTGELFF.

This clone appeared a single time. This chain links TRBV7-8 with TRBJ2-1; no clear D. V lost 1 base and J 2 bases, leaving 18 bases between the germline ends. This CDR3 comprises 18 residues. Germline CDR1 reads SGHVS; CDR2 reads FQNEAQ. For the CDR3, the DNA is TGTGCCAGCAGCTTAGTTGCCCTGCGACCGGTTGCCTACAATGAGCAGTTCTTC. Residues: CASSLVALRPVAYNEQFF.

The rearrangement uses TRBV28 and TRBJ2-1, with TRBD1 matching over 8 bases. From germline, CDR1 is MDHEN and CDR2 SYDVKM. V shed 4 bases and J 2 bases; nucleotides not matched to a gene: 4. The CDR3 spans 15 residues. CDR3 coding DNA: TGTGCCAGCAGTTCGGGACAGGTCACCTACAATGAGCAGTTCTTC. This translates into CASSSGQVTYNEQFF. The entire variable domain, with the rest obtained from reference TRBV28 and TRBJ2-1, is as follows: DVKVTQSSRYLVKRTGEKVFLECVQDMDHENMFWYRQDPGLGLRLIYFSYDVKMKEKGDIPEGYSVSREKKERFSLILESASTNQTSMYLCASSSGQVTYNEQFFGPGTRLTVL.

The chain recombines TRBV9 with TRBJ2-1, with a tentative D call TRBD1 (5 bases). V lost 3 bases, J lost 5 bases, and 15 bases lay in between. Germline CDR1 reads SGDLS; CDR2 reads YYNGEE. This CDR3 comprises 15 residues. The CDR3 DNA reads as TGTGCCAGCAGCGCTAGAGAAGGGGTCCACAATGAGCAGTTCTTC. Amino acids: CASSAREGVHNEQFF.

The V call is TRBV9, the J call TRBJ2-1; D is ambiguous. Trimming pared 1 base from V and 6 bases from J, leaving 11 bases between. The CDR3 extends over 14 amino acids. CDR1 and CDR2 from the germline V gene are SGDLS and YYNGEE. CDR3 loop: CASSVSGSPNEQFF. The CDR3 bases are TGTGCCAGCAGCGTATCCGGCAGCCCCAATGAGCAGTTCTTC.

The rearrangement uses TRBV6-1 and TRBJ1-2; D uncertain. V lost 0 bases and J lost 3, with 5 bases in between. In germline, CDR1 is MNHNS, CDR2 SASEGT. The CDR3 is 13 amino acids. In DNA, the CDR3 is TGTGCCAGCAGTGAAGCCGGGGACTATGGCTACACCTTC. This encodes CASSEAGDYGYTF.

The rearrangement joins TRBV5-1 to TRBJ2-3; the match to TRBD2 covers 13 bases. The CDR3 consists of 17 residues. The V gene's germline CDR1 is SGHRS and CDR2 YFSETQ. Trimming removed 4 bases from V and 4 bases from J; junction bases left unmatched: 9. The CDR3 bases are TGCGCCAGCAGCCCCCGGACTAGCGGGAGATCCCCAGATACGCAGTATTTT. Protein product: CASSPRTSGRSPDTQYF.

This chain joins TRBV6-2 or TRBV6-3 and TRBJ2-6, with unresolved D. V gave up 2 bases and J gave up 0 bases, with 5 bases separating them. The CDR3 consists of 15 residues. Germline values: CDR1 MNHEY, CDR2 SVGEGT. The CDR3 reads CASSYMSSGANVLTF. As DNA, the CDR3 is TGTGCCAGCAGTTACATGAGCTCTGGGGCCAACGTCCTGACTTTC.

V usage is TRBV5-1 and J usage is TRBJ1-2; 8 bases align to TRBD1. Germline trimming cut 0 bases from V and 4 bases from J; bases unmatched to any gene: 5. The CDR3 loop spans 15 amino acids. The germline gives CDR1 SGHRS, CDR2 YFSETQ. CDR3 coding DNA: TGCGCCAGCAGCTTGGGAGGACAGGGCCCCTATGGCTACACCTTC. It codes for CASSLGGQGPYGYTF. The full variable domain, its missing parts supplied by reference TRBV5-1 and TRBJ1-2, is KAGVTQTPRYLIKTRGQQVTLSCSPISGHRSVSWYQQTPGQGLQFLFEYFSETQRNKGNFPGRFSGRQFSNSRSEMNVSTLELGDSALYLCASSLGGQGPYGYTFGSGTRLTVV.

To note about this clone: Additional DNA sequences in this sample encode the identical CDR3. CDR3 amino acids: CASSVEGGPYEQYF. Here the CDR3 DNA reads TGTGCCAGCAGCGTAGAGGGGGGTCCCTACGAGCAGTACTTC. The chain employs TRBV9 and TRBJ2-7; the D call may be TRBD1 or TRBD2 (6 bases each). Germline loops: CDR1 SGDLS, CDR2 YYNGEE. With 0 bases removed from V and 2 bases from J, the gap between germline ends came to 9 bases. CDR3 size: 14 residues.